This T cell receptor delta chain was observed in a study of DNA immune sequencing with unique molecular identifiers (TCRdb year 2020). Regarding the study in general: Using immunomagnetic cell separation, gammadelta T cells were enriched from buffy coats, and the genomic DNA of these cells was sequenced. Fluorescence-activated cell sorting was used to enrich gammadelta T cells from PBMC of fewer than 12 healthy individuals. In the comparison of enriched versus non-enriched samples, 100 ng of enriched gammadelta T-cell DNA and about 0.98 ug of non-enriched PBMC DNA were sequenced. The study developed and validated an ultrasensitive DNA-based TRD repertoire sequencing method using PCR-introduced unique molecular identifiers. The method was validated on synthetic reference molecules and on blood samples from healthy individuals. Healthy individuals were used as donors, and sorted peripheral blood gammadelta T cells were profiled from approximately 9 of these donors. Study-wide conclusions, independent of this receptor: TRD repertoire diversity varied between healthy donors, with several donors highly oligoclonal where top 5 clonotypes exceeded half of productive molecules. Among clonotypes in healthy donors, TRDV2 paired with TRDJ1 was identified as the most common TRD rearrangement. Novel TRD sequences not targeted by the primers cannot be detected with the primer-based approach.

Including the terminal cysteine and phenylalanine, the CDR3 comprises 19 residues. Only the CDR3 portion is preserved as DNA: 57 bases, with reading frame beginning at the first base. CDR1 is given as GEAIGNYY and CDR2 as EKD, both from the germline V gene. V is pared back by 0 bases and J by 0 bases, with 14 bases lying between the germline termini. The library relied on multiplex PCR. Genomic DNA was amplified with a 32-plex assay using primers for all 8 TRDV and 4 TRDJ genes covering the CDR3. During approximately 3 cycles of barcoding PCR, a 12-nucleotide UMI was attached, and a second PCR using Illumina adapter primers followed. Libraries were purified with AMPure XP beads and quality-checked on a Fragment Analyzer with the HS NGS Fragment kit. The sequencing was run with an Illumina MiniSeq mid-output kit, including around 20% PhiX, and 150 cycles of paired-end reads. For the original study's pipeline: MIGEC version 1.2.9 was used to process the reads, grouping reads by UMI and building error-corrected consensus sequences. Modified VDJtools version 1.2.1 scripts and the tcR R package were used for post-processing. In TCRdb, clones were called once more from the public reads by CATT, and rows of identical DNA were later combined. Clone size and V and J calls follow TCRdb, not the original study. The sample contains several hundred delta-chain clones, under 30% of them found a single time. Roughly 46% of the sample is held by the ten biggest clonotypes.

This clone was detected once. What antigen it recognizes has not been identified. A read error likely explains this, since a far larger clone differs by one base. Specimen: gamma-delta T cells enriched from blood buffy coat, or unenriched PBMCs (not recorded which). The V gene is TRDV2 and the J gene is TRDJ3; matching of 5 bases hints at TRDD3 as the D gene. The sequence was collected from a human donor in good health. The nucleotides are TGTGCCTGTGACACCCCCGGGGGGGCTAGCTCCTGGGACACCCGACAGATGTTTTTC. Translated, this gives CACDTPGGASSWDTRQMFF.